The entry that follows covers one T cell receptor (beta chain) sequence. The antigen is undetermined. This table comes from immunoSEQ multiplex PCR, and its TCRdb copy is limited to in-frame clones, with some not included. The sample contains approximately 640,000 clones, about three quarters of which appear only once. This record belongs to a study of shared clonotypes between healthy human individuals. Study-wide points: Among non-shared clonotypes, generation probabilities were lower than among those shared by all four donors.

The sample was memory CD4+ T cells sorted from blood. Subset noted: CD45RA-negative fraction. The TCR was taken from a woman in her 30s in good health.

CDR3 coding DNA: TGTGCCAGCAGCTTGGGAAGGGCGGACGGGAACTCTGGAAACACCATATATTTT. Translating it yields CASSLGRADGNSGNTIYF. The chain couples TRBV5-6 to TRBJ1-3; D gene ambiguous. The CDR3 length is 18 residues. Trimming took 0 bases from V and 0 from J, leaving 16 bases between them. Germline lookup yields CDR1 SGHDT and CDR2 YYEEEE.